Sequencing of this T cell receptor (beta chain) was carried out in a study of T cells in localized non-small cell lung cancer. This clone was observed a single time. Trimming shortened V by 6 bases and J by 0 bases, and 8 bases separated the two germline ends. The V gene's germline CDR1 is SEHNR and CDR2 FQNEAQ (reference sequence). This CDR3 spans 13 amino acids. The repertoire was sequenced with immunoSEQ multiplex PCR; TCRdb's copy has only in-frame clones and lacks some. The profile shows fewer than 50,000 clones, roughly 83% of them singletons. This TCR derives from a man aged 40 to 69 with stage II lung adenocarcinoma. The chain has TRBV7-9 and TRBJ1-1; D is undetermined. The sample in question was PBMCs, obtained before any cancer treatment. DNA of the CDR3: TGTGCCAGCAGTTCAGGATTGAACACTGAAGCTTTCTTT. As protein: CASSSGLNTEAFF.